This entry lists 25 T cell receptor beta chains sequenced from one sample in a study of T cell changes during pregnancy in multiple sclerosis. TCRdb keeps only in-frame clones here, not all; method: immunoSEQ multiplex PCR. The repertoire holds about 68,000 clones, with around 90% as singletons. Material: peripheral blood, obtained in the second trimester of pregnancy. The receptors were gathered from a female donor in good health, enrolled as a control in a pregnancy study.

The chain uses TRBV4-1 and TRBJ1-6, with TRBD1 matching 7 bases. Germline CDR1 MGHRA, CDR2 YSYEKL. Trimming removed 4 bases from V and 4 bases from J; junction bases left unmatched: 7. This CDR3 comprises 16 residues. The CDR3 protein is CASSPPTGNYNSPLHF. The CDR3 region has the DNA TGCGCCAGCAGCCCACCGACAGGGAATTATAATTCACCCCTCCACTTT.

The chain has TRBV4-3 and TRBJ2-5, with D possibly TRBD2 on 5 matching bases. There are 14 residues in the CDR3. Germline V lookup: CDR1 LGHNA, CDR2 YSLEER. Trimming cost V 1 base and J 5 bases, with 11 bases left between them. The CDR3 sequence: CASSQGGGGETQYF. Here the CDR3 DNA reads TGCGCCAGCAGCCAAGGAGGAGGTGGGGAGACCCAGTACTTC.

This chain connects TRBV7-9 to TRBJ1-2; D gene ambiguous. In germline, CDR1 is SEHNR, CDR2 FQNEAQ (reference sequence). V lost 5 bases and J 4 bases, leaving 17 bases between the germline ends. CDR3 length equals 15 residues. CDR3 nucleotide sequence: TGTGCCAGCAGCCTTGACATTTTGGTCGGCTATGGCTACACCTTC. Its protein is CASSLDILVGYGYTF.

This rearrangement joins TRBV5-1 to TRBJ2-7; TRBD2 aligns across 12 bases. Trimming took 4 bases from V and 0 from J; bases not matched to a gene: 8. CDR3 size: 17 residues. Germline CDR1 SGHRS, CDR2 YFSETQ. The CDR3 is CASSPGLAGWSSYEQYF. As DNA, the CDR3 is TGCGCCAGCAGCCCCGGACTAGCGGGGTGGAGCTCCTACGAGCAGTACTTC.

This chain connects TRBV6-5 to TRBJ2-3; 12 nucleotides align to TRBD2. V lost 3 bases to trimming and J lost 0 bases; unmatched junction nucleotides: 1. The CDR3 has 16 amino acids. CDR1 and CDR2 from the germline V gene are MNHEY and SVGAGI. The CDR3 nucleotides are TGTGCCAGCAGTTATCTAGCGGGAGGGAGCACAGATACGCAGTATTTT. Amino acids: CASSYLAGGSTDTQYF.

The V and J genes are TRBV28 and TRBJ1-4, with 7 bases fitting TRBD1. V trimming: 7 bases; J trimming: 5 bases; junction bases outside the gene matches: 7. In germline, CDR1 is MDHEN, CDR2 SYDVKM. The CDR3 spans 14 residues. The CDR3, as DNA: TGTGCCAGCAAGGTCGGACAGGACAATGAAAAACTGTTTTTT. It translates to CASKVGQDNEKLFF.

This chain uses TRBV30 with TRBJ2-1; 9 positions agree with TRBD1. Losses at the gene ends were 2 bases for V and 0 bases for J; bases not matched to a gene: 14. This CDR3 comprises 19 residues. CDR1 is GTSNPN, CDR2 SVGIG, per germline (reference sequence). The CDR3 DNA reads TGTGCCTGGAGTAGGACAGGGGACCAGAGTCGAAGCTCCTACAATGAGCAGTTCTTC. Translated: CAWSRTGDQSRSSYNEQFF.

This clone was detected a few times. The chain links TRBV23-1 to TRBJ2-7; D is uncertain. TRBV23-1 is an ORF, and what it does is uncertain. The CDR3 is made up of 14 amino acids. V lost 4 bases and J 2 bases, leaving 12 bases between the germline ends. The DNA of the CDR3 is TGCGCCAGCAGTCTCACCAGTACCACCTACGAGCAGTACTTC. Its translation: CASSLTSTTYEQYF.

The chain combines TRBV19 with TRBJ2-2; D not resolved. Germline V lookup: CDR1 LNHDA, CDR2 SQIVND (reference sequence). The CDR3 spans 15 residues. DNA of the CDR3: TGTGACCCAACGGCCGCTCTCCGGGACACCGGGGAGCTGTTTTTT. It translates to CDPTAALRDTGELFF.

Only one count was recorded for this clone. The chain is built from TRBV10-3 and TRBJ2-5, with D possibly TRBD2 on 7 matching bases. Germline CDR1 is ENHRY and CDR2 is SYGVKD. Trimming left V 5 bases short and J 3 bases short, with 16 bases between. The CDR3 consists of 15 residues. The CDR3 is CAISPIGEGEETQYF. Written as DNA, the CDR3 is TGTGCCATCAGTCCTATTGGGGAGGGGGAAGAGACCCAGTACTTC.

As DNA, the CDR3 is TGTGCCAGCAGCTTAGAGGCGCCGGGGTGGGGAAATGAAAAACTGTTTTTT. Protein sequence: CASSLEAPGWGNEKLFF. The genes are TRBV11-2 and TRBJ1-4, with D unclear. Germline CDR1 SGHAT, CDR2 FQNNGV. The CDR3 contains 17 residues. Trimming removed 0 bases at V and 5 bases at J, with 16 bases between.

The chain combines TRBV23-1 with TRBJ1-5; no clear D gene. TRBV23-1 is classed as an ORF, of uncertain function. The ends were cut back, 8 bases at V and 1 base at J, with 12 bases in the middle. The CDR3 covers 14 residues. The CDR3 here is CASAGELSNQPQHF. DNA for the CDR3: TGCGCCAGCGCCGGGGAGCTGAGCAATCAGCCCCAGCATTTT.

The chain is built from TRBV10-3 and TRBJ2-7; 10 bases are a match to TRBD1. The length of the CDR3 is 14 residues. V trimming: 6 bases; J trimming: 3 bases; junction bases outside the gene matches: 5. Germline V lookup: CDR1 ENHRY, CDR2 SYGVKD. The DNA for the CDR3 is TGTGCCATCAGAGGGGACAGGGGTGGCTACGAGCAGTACTTC. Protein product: CAIRGDRGGYEQYF.

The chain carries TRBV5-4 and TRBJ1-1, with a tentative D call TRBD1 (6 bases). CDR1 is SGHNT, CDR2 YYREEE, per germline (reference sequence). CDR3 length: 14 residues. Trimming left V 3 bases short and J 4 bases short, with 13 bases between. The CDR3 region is CASSSPGVRTEAFF. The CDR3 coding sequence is TGTGCCAGCAGCTCTCCAGGGGTTCGCACTGAAGCTTTCTTT.

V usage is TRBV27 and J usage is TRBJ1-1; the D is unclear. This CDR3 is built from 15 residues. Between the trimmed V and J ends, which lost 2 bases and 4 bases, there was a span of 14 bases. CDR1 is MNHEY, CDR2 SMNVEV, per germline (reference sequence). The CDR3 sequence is CASSLSRGWGTEAFF. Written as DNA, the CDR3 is TGTGCCAGCAGTTTAAGCCGGGGTTGGGGCACTGAAGCTTTCTTT.

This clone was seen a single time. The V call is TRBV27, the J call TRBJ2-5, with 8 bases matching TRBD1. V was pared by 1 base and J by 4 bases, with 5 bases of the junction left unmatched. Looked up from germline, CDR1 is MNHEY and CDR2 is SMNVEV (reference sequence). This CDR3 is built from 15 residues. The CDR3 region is CASSLYGQGGETQYF. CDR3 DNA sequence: TGTGCCAGCAGTTTATACGGACAGGGAGGAGAGACCCAGTACTTC.

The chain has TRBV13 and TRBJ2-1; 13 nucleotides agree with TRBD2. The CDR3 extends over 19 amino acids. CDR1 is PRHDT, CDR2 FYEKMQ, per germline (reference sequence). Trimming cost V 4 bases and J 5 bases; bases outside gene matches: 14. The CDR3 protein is CASSSWTSGRPSVHNEQFF. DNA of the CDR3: TGTGCCAGCAGCTCCTGGACTAGCGGGAGACCTTCGGTCCACAATGAGCAGTTCTTC. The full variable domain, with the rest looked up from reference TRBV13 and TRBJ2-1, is AAGVIQSPRHLIKEKRETATLKCYPIPRHDTVYWYQQGPGQDPQFLISFYEKMQSDKGSIPDRFSAQQFSDYHSELNMSSLELGDSALYFCASSSWTSGRPSVHNEQFFGPGTRLTVL.

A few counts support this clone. CDR3 amino acids: CASSVAFGNTEAFF. In DNA, the CDR3 is TGTGCCAGCAGCGTAGCCTTCGGGAACACTGAAGCTTTCTTT. The chain is built from TRBV9 and TRBJ1-1; no reliable D call. CDR3 length equals 14 residues. Germline V gene data show CDR1 as SGDLS and CDR2 as YYNGEE. Deletions cut 0 bases from V and 1 base from J, with 7 bases between. The variable domain in full, with the rest retrieved from reference TRBV9 and TRBJ1-1, is DSGVTQTPKHLITATGQRVTLRCSPRSGDLSVYWYQQSLDQGLQFLIQYYNGEERAKGNILERFSAQQFPDLHSELNLSSLELGDSALYFCASSVAFGNTEAFFGQGTRLTVV.

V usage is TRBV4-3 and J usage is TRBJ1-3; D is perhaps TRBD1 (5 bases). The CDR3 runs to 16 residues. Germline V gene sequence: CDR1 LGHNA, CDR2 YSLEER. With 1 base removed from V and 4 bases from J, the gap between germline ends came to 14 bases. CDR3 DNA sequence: TGCGCCAGCAGCCAAGTCCTCGACAGATCCGGAAACACCATATATTTT. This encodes CASSQVLDRSGNTIYF.

CDR3 region: CASSPITGGLARGYTF. Written as DNA, the CDR3 is TGCGCCAGCAGCCCCATTACAGGGGGCCTGGCTCGTGGCTACACCTTC. The chain couples TRBV4-1 to TRBJ1-2, with 9 bases that match TRBD1. Per germline, CDR1 MGHRA and CDR2 YSYEKL. The CDR3 is 16 residues long. The J segment lost 7 bases and the V segment lost 4 bases, leaving 13 bases of the junction unmatched.

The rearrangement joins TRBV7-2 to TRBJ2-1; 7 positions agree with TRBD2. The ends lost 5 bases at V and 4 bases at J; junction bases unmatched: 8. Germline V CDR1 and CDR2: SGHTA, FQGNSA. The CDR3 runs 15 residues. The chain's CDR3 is CASSPHGGRYNEQFF. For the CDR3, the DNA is TGTGCCAGCAGCCCCCACGGGGGGAGGTACAATGAGCAGTTCTTC.

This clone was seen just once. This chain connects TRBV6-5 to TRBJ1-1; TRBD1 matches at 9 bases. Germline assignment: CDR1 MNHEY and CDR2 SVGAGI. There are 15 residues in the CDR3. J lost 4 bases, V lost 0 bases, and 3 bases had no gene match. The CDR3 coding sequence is TGTGCCAGCAGTTACTCTGAGACAGGGGGCACTGAAGCTTTCTTT. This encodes CASSYSETGGTEAFF.

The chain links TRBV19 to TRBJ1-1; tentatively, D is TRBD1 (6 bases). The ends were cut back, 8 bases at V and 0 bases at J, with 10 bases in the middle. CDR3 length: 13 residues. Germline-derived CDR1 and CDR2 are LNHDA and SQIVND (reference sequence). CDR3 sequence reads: CASYTGMNTEAFF. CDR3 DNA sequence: TGTGCCAGTTATACAGGGATGAACACTGAAGCTTTCTTT.

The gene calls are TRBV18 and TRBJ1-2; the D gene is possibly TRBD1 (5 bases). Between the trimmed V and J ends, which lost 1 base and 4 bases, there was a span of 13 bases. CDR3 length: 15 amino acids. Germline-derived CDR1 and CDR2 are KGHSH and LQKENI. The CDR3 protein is CASSPRGEPIYGYTF. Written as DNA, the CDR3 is TGTGCCAGCTCACCACGGGGGGAGCCCATCTATGGCTACACCTTC.

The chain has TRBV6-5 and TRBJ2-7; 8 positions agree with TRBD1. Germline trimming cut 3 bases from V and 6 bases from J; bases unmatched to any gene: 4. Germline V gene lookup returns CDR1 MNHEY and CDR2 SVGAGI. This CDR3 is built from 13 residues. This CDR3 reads CASSYRTGSEQYF. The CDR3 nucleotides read TGTGCCAGCAGTTATAGGACAGGGAGCGAGCAGTACTTC.